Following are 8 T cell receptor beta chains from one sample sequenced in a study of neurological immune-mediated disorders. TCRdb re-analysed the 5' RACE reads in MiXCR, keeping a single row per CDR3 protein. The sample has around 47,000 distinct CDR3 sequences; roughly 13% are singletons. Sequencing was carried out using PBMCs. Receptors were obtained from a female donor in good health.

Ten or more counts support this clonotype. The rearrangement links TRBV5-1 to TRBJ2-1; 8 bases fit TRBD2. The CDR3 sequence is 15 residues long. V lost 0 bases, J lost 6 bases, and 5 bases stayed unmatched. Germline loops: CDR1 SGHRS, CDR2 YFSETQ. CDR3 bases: TGCGCCAGCAGCTTGGAAGCGGGAGAATTCAATGAGCAGTTCTTC. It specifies CASSLEAGEFNEQFF.

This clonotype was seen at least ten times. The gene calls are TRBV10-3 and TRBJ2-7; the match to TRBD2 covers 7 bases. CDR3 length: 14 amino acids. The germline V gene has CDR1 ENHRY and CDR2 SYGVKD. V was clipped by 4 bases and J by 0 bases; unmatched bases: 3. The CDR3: CAISGGGSSYEQYF. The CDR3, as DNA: TGTGCCATCAGTGGGGGCGGGAGCTCCTACGAGCAGTACTTC.

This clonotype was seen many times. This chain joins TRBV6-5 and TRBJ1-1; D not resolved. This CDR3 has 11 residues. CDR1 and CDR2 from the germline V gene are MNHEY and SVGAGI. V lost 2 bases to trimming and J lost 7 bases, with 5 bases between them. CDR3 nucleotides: TGTGCCAGCAGTTACCTAGGTGAAGCTTTCTTT. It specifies CASSYLGEAFF.

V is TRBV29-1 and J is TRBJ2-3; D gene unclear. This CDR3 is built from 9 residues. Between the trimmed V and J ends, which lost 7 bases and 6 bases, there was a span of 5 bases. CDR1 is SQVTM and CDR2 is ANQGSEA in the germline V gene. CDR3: CSAEDTQYF. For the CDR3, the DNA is TGCAGCGCGGAGGATACGCAGTATTTT.

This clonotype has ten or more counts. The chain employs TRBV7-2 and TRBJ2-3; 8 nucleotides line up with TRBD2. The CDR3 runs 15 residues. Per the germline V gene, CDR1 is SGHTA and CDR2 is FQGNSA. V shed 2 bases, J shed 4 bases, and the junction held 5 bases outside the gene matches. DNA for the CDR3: TGTGCCAGCAGCTTAAGAACTAGCGGAGCAGATACGCAGTATTTT. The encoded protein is CASSLRTSGADTQYF. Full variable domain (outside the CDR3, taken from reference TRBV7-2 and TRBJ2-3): GAGVSQSPSNKVTEKGKDVELRCDPISGHTALYWYRQSLGQGLEFLIYFQGNSAPDKSGLPSDRFSAERTGGSVSTLTIQRTQQEDSAVYLCASSLRTSGADTQYFGPGTRLTVL.

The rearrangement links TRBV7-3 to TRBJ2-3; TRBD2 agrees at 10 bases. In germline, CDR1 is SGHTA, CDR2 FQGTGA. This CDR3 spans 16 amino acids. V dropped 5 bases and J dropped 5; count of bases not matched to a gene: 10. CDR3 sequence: CASSPGLAGAKDTQYF. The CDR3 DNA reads TGTGCCAGCAGCCCGGGCCTAGCGGGGGCGAAAGATACGCAGTATTTT.

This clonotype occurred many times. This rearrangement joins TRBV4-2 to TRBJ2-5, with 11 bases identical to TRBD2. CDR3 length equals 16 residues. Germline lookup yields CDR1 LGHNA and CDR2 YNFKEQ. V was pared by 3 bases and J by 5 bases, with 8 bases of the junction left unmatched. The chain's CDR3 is CASSHGLTSGKETQYF. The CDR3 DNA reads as TGTGCCAGCAGCCATGGATTGACTAGCGGGAAGGAGACCCAGTACTTC.

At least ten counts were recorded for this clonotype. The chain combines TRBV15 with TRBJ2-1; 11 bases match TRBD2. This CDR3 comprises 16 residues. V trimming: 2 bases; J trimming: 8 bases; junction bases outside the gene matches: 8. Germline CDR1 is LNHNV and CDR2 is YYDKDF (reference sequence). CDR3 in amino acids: CATSRTTSGRLDEQFF. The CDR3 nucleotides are TGTGCCACCAGCAGAACTACTAGCGGGAGACTCGATGAGCAGTTCTTC.